What follows are 7 T cell receptor beta chains derived from one specimen sequenced in a study of T cell repertoires in cytomegalovirus infection. From the reads, TCRdb called clonotypes with MiXCR, one entry per CDR3 protein. The repertoire includes about 110,000 distinct CDR3 sequences, around 31% of them detected once, and roughly 81% sits in the top ten. What these receptors recognize is not known. The specimen was CD8+ T cells from cultured PBMCs, collected from culture after CMV antigen stimulation. The receptor set was obtained from a human donor in good health (CMV status not recorded). Some clones in this sample may be carry-over from other donors' samples.

This clonotype was picked up a small number of times. V and J are TRBV12-3 or TRBV12-4 and TRBJ2-1; D not resolved. V was pared by 5 bases and J by 6 bases, with 11 bases between. The CDR3 is 13 residues long. The chain's CDR3 is CASSRIMANEQFF. Here the CDR3 DNA reads TGTGCCAGCAGTCGCATTATGGCCAATGAGCAGTTCTTC.

This chain uses TRBV12-3 or TRBV12-4 with TRBJ1-1; 8 nucleotides match TRBD1. V shed 7 bases, J shed 3 bases, and the junction held 7 bases outside the gene matches. The CDR3 is made up of 14 amino acids. CDR3 bases: TGTGCCAGCAATGAGCAGGGGGCATACACTGAAGCTTTCTTT. Its translation is CASNEQGAYTEAFF.

This clonotype showed up many times. This rearrangement joins TRBV12-3 or TRBV12-4 to TRBJ1-5; 7 bases agree with TRBD1. The ends lost 5 bases at V and 0 bases at J; junction bases unmatched: 7. This CDR3 has 16 amino acids. The CDR3 bases are TGTGCCAGCAGTCGACAGGGAATGTATAGCAATCAGCCCCAGCATTTT. Its translation: CASSRQGMYSNQPQHF.

The chain is built from TRBV13 and TRBJ2-7, with 7 nucleotides matching TRBD1. There are 13 residues in the CDR3. The germline V gene encodes CDR1 PRHDT and CDR2 FYEKMQ (reference sequence). V lost 4 bases, J lost 5 bases, and 5 bases stayed unmatched. The CDR3 DNA reads as TGTGCCAGCAGCTCGACAGGGACCCACGAGCAGTACTTC. This gives the protein CASSSTGTHEQYF.

The count of this clonotype is one. The chain employs TRBV11-2 and TRBJ1-4; D remains ambiguous. The V end lost 3 bases, the J end lost 5 bases, and 16 bases lay between the germline ends. There are 16 residues in the CDR3. The germline CDR1 and CDR2 sequences are SGHAT and FQNNGV. The CDR3 nucleotides read TGTGCCAGCAGCTTTTGGGCCAACAACCGAAATGAAAAACTGTTTTTT. This encodes CASSFWANNRNEKLFF.

At least ten counts were recorded for this clonotype. This rearrangement joins TRBV28 to TRBJ1-1; D is possibly TRBD1 (6 bases). Trimming stripped 3 bases from V and 4 bases from J, with 18 bases between. The germline V gene encodes CDR1 MDHEN and CDR2 SYDVKM. This CDR3 is 16 amino acids long. The CDR3 coding sequence is TGTGCCAGCAGTTTTGGCGGGGGCGGGTCGGGCACTGAAGCTTTCTTT. This encodes CASSFGGGGSGTEAFF. The full variable domain, completed using reference TRBV28 and TRBJ1-1, is DVKVTQSSRYLVKRTGEKVFLECVQDMDHENMFWYRQDPGLGLRLIYFSYDVKMKEKGDIPEGYSVSREKKERFSLILESASTNQTSMYLCASSFGGGGSGTEAFFGQGTRLTVV.

This clonotype was recorded a few times. This chain joins TRBV19 and TRBJ1-5, with TRBD1 as a possible D gene (5 bases). The CDR3 runs to 16 residues. Looked up from germline, CDR1 is LNHDA and CDR2 is SQIVND (reference sequence). Trimming left V 5 bases short and J 1 base short, with 15 bases between. CDR3 nucleotides: TGTGCCAGTAGTTTCATGGCCAGGGAGAGCAATCAGCCCCAGCATTTT. It encodes CASSFMARESNQPQHF. The whole variable domain, filled in from reference TRBV19 and TRBJ1-5, reads DGGITQSPKYLFRKEGQNVTLSCEQNLNHDAMYWYRQDPGQGLRLIYYSQIVNDFQKGDIAEGYSVSREKKESFPLTVTSAQKNPTAFYLCASSFMARESNQPQHFGDGTRLSIL.